The clone carrying this T cell receptor beta chain has only a few counts. The target antigen is unknown. The data originate from a study of OX40 agonist ivuxolimab in advanced cancers. Points from the study as a whole: Some nonresponders also had low normalized T-cell clonal expansion. Some of the lowest clonal expansion was seen in partial responders at 0.1-3.0 mg/kg.

The data were produced by immunoSEQ multiplex PCR, yet TCRdb's version contains in-frame clones alone and is incomplete. The sample consists of 27,000 or so clones, 80% to 90% of them appearing once. The trim removed 1 base at V and 3 bases at J, leaving 3 bases unmatched. The CDR3 consists of 15 residues. Germline V gene sequence: CDR1 MNHNS, CDR2 SASEGT. Sequenced here: CD4+ or CD8+ T cells sorted from blood, sampled in a trial of the OX40 agonist ivuxolimab. This TCR derives from an adult with an advanced solid tumor such as melanoma, head and neck, liver or kidney cancer. The chain has TRBV6-1 and TRBJ2-3, with 8 nucleotides matching TRBD1. CDR3 sequence: CASSEGGTGTDTQYF. The DNA for the CDR3 is TGTGCCAGCAGTGAAGGCGGGACAGGAACAGATACGCAGTATTTT.